This T cell receptor beta chain derives from a study of blood T cell repertoires in COVID-19 (TCRdb year 2020). Concerning the study at large: Samples from collaborators originated in the United States, Italy and Spain and spanned both the acute and convalescent phases of COVID-19. The prospective study material was composed of cDNA or gDNA derived from T cells, B-cell-depleted T cells, or PBMCs. Subjects who had been exposed to COVID-19, were actively infected with it, or had recovered from it provided the deeply sampled blood TCRbeta repertoires that made up the dataset. The repertoires were made available in a free public database intended to serve as a resource for research on the immune response to SARS-CoV-2. Samples were obtained from the ongoing ImmuneRACE study (first 160 participants) and from over 1,000 subjects provided by 6 global collaborators. A de-identified subject ID, COVID-19 status, age in years and sex were almost always included in the sample metadata. HLA class I and class II types, where available, came from metadata supplied by the sample provider rather than from assay-based typing.

In the prospective study, participants were about 18 to 95 years old, resided in about two dozen geographic areas of the United States, and were enrolled through a virtual design. In the prospective study, participants were assigned to cohorts based on the clinical history participants reported in a screening survey and a study questionnaire. For ImmuneRACE Cohort 3, a participant was defined as recovered based on two consecutive negative NP/OP PCR tests, clearance by a healthcare professional, or resolution of symptoms. Mobile phlebotomists in the prospective study collected whole blood, serum and a nasopharyngeal or oropharyngeal swab from every participant. Prospective study participants could optionally give additional blood draws and questionnaires over an approximately 2-month period. Before DNA extraction, blood samples from the prospective study were shipped at room temperature or frozen.

Study-wide findings and limitations: The amount of clinical and demographic metadata varied by source and participant and was provided uncurated.

Trimming removed 4 bases from V and 7 bases from J, leaving 15 bases between the germline ends. From cysteine to phenylalanine, the CDR3 is 14 amino acids long. Only the CDR3 region is kept as DNA, spanning 42 bases read in frame from base 1. The germline V gene sets CDR1 to SGDLS and CDR2 to YYNGEE. Notes on this clone: This clone's antigen is unknown. The record has no base qualities; no much larger clone is one base away.

TCRbeta CDR3 regions were amplified from genomic DNA using the immunoSEQ Assay, a bias-controlled multiplex PCR. The paper's processing steps were these. Within the assay, amplification of reference gene primers was used to estimate how many nucleated cells each sample contained. To quantify the absolute abundance of each unique TCRbeta CDR3 rearrangement, sequence reads were collapsed and filtered. For each sample, productive Simpson clonality was calculated as the square root of Simpson's diversity index across productive rearrangements. Drawn from immuneACCESS, this table holds only the in-frame rearrangements with V and J called that TCRdb kept. Clones are partly lost; checked studies trace under half to an unresolved V gene and leave the rest unexplained. The D gene and trimming were derived from the DNA, and the V and J assignments and clone size from that table. This sample gives 95,000 to 150,000 clones in total; roughly 84% of them show up just once. The leading ten clones occupy around 3.9% of the sample.

Input material: PBMCs or T cells enriched from blood (not recorded which). The sequence was obtained from a woman aged 25 to 39 who had recovered from COVID-19. The chain is assembled from TRBV9 and TRBJ2-1; TRBD2 is a weak D gene call, 6 bases matching. The sequenced DNA: TGTGCCAGCAGCTCCCCGGGAGCGGTAAATGAGCAGTTCTTC. This codes for CASSSPGAVNEQFF.